This T cell receptor beta chain was profiled in a study of vaccination effects on CD4 cells after COVID-19. This CDR3 has 14 residues. Trimming shortened V by 5 bases and J by 8 bases, and 15 bases separated the two germline ends. CDR1 is SEHNR, CDR2 FQNEAQ, per germline (reference sequence). Within the ViraFEST assay, antigen-specific CD4+ T cells underwent expansion with viral peptide pools prior to sequencing. Researchers isolated CD4+ T cells once roughly nine days of culture had elapsed. This person caught SARS-CoV-2 sometime from March to December 2020, and PCR testing confirmed the infection. Wells of a few million PBMC each were grown with 9.5 to 10 IU/ml IL-2 and roughly 10 ug/ml peptides. IL-2 medium was substituted for half the medium on days 3 and 7. Clones were sequenced by immunoSEQ multiplex PCR, and TCRdb holds only the in-frame ones, with some missing. The sample lists tens of thousands of clones, roughly 74% occurring once.

Study-wide findings and caveats: Late in the post-vaccination period, infection-induced and vaccine-induced clones underwent marked clonal contraction.

Points on this clone: No antigen is known for it.

This specimen consisted of CD4+ T cells from PBMCs cultured with a peptide pool, obtained before COVID-19 vaccination. The rearrangement uses TRBV7-9 and TRBJ1-4; D unclear. This sequence originates from a human donor who had a prior SARS-CoV-2 infection. The CDR3 region has the DNA TGTGCCAGCAGCCTAGACGTGGTGGAAGAAAAACTGTTTTTT. It specifies CASSLDVVEEKLFF.